Listed here are 19 T cell receptor beta chains from one sample, sequenced in a study of cytomegalovirus exposure and HLA in healthy donors. The PCR made use of 60 Vbeta and 13 Jbeta primers. The assay was immunoSEQ multiplex PCR, and TCRdb's table has in-frame clones only and misses some. The sample shows 90,000 to 110,000 clones, around 74% of them seen only once. Sequencing was carried out using PBMCs. These receptors were taken from a woman aged 35 to 49 in good health and CMV-seropositive.

The J gene is TRBJ1-2, the V gene TRBV28, with D perhaps TRBD1 (6 bases). This CDR3 comprises 14 residues. Germline CDR1 MDHEN, CDR2 SYDVKM. V was shortened by 7 bases and J by 4 bases, with 16 bases between the two germline ends. The CDR3 loop is CASTDRPGGYGYTF. The DNA for the CDR3 is TGTGCCAGCACCGACAGGCCAGGCGGCTATGGCTACACCTTC.

The chain recombines TRBV5-4 with TRBJ2-1, with a weak D call TRBD1 (6 bases). Germline V gene sequence: CDR1 SGHNT, CDR2 YYREEE (reference sequence). V gave up 0 bases and J gave up 4 bases, with 11 bases separating them. This CDR3 region has 15 residues. The chain's CDR3 is CASSLGDTSYNEQFF. Written as DNA, the CDR3 is TGTGCCAGCAGCTTGGGGGACACGTCATACAATGAGCAGTTCTTC.

CDR3 bases: TGTGCCAGCAGCCAGGCCTTTGGACAGGGGGCTACCGAGCAGTACTTC. Its protein is CASSQAFGQGATEQYF. The chain joins TRBV7-6 to TRBJ2-7; 11 bases are shared with TRBD1. Germline V gene lookup returns CDR1 SGHVS and CDR2 FNYEAQ. The CDR3 consists of 16 residues. V dropped 5 bases and J dropped 6; count of bases not matched to a gene: 12. The full variable domain, with the rest looked up from reference TRBV7-6 and TRBJ2-7, is GAGVSQSPRYKVTKRGQDVALRCDPISGHVSLYWYRQALGQGPEFLTYFNYEAQQDKSGLPNDRFSAERPEGSISTLTIQRTEQRDSAMYRCASSQAFGQGATEQYFGPGTRLTVT.

CDR3 amino acids: CASILGLAGETQYF. The CDR3 nucleotides read TGTGCCAGCATCCTTGGACTAGCGGGCGAGACCCAGTACTTC. This chain connects TRBV7-8 to TRBJ2-5, with 11 bases identical to TRBD2. Germline loops: CDR1 SGHVS, CDR2 FQNEAQ. CDR3 size: 14 residues. The junction had 6 bases not matched to a gene; V was cut back by 7 bases and J by 5 bases.

The chain joins TRBV2 to TRBJ2-3, with 8 bases matching TRBD2. This CDR3 region has 14 residues. Germline V gene data show CDR1 as SNHLY and CDR2 as FYNNEI. Trimming at V came to 8 bases and at J to 3 bases, leaving 7 bases not matched to a gene. This CDR3 reads CASYGLAPTDTQYF. The CDR3 DNA follows: TGTGCCAGCTACGGACTAGCCCCGACAGATACGCAGTATTTT.

The chain uses TRBV7-8 and TRBJ1-6, with D possibly TRBD1 on 5 matching bases. The CDR3 runs to 16 residues. Deletions cut 2 bases from V and 6 bases from J, with 14 bases between. Germline V lookup: CDR1 SGHVS, CDR2 FQNEAQ. CDR3 coding DNA: TGTGCCAGCAGCTTACGCTCAGGGTACGGTAATTCACCCCTCCACTTT. Residues: CASSLRSGYGNSPLHF. The whole variable domain, filled in from reference TRBV7-8 and TRBJ1-6, reads GAGVSQSPRYKVAKRGQDVALRCDPISGHVSLFWYQQALGQGPEFLTYFQNEAQLDKSGLPSDRFFAERPEGSVSTLKIQRTQQEDSAVYLCASSLRSGYGNSPLHFGNGTRLTVT.

The chain carries TRBV7-9 and TRBJ2-1; 10 positions agree with TRBD2. The CDR3 runs 18 residues. Germline V gene data show CDR1 as SEHNR and CDR2 as FQNEAQ (reference sequence). V was clipped by 4 bases and J by 3 bases; unmatched bases: 12. CDR3 nucleotide sequence: TGTGCCAGCAGCTCAAAGCGGGGGGGCCAGGAAAACTACAATGAGCAGTTCTTC. Translating it yields CASSSKRGGQENYNEQFF.

V is TRBV29-1 and J is TRBJ2-1, with 10 bases matching TRBD1. The CDR3 contains 14 residues. Germline lookup yields CDR1 SQVTM and CDR2 ANQGSEA. Trimming removed 5 bases from V and 6 bases from J; junction bases left unmatched: 7. CDR3 region: CSVRGDRGGNEQFF. Here the CDR3 DNA reads TGCAGCGTTCGGGGGGACAGGGGAGGCAATGAGCAGTTCTTC.

The gene calls are TRBV7-9 and TRBJ2-1, with 10 bases aligning to TRBD1. The ends lost 4 bases at V and 6 bases at J; junction bases unmatched: 6. CDR1 and CDR2 (germline): SEHNR, FQNEAQ (reference sequence). The CDR3 totals 15 residues. This CDR3 reads CASSYDRGPSNEQFF. For the CDR3, the DNA is TGTGCCAGCAGCTACGACAGGGGGCCCAGCAATGAGCAGTTCTTC. The whole variable domain, filled in from reference TRBV7-9 and TRBJ2-1, reads DTGVSQNPRHKITKRGQNVTFRCDPISEHNRLYWYRQTLGQGPEFLTYFQNEAQLEKSRLLSDRFSAERPKGSFSTLEIQRTEQGDSAMYLCASSYDRGPSNEQFFGPGTRLTVL.

The chain joins TRBV27 to TRBJ1-2, with TRBD1 identical over 8 bases. V trimming: 6 bases; J trimming: 4 bases; junction bases outside the gene matches: 13. Germline V gene lookup returns CDR1 MNHEY and CDR2 SMNVEV (reference sequence). CDR3 length: 16 residues. CDR3 sequence reads: CASSLSPGTGSYGYTF. The CDR3 DNA is TGTGCCAGCAGCCTATCTCCCGGGACAGGAAGCTATGGCTACACCTTC.

The chain links TRBV11-2 to TRBJ2-5; the match to TRBD1 covers 7 bases. The CDR3 contains 15 residues. The V gene's germline CDR1 is SGHAT and CDR2 FQNNGV. J lost 7 bases, V lost 5 bases, and 13 bases had no gene match. This CDR3 is CASSLPYNRDRTQYF. Here the CDR3 DNA reads TGTGCCAGCAGCCTCCCCTATAACCGGGACAGGACCCAGTACTTC.

J is TRBJ2-7 and V is TRBV29-1, with TRBD2 identical over 7 bases. CDR3 size: 12 residues. Germline values: CDR1 SQVTM, CDR2 ANQGSEA. Trimming cost V 7 bases and J 3 bases; bases outside gene matches: 6. CDR3 in DNA: TGCAGCGCGGGGACTACCCACTACGAGCAGTACTTC. It codes for CSAGTTHYEQYF.

This chain joins TRBV19 and TRBJ1-1; TRBD1 is a possible D gene (6 bases). Germline CDR1 is LNHDA and CDR2 is SQIVND (reference sequence). The CDR3 consists of 13 residues. V was cut by 6 bases and J by 10 bases, with 18 bases left in between. The CDR3 sequence: CASREKQGPGAFF. DNA for the CDR3: TGTGCCAGTAGGGAAAAACAGGGCCCCGGAGCTTTCTTT.

This clone has more than one count but fewer than ten. The V and J genes are TRBV2 and TRBJ1-2, with a possible D match to TRBD1 (5 bases). Germline CDR1 and CDR2: SNHLY and FYNNEI. The CDR3 runs to 14 residues. The ends were cut back, 4 bases at V and 3 bases at J, with 12 bases in the middle. The DNA of the CDR3 is TGTGCCAGCAGTGGGGGGGTGGGTCACTATGGCTACACCTTC. Translating it yields CASSGGVGHYGYTF.

The J gene is TRBJ2-1, the V gene TRBV7-9, with 14 nucleotides matching TRBD2. Germline loops: CDR1 SEHNR, CDR2 FQNEAQ (reference sequence). The CDR3 spans 16 residues. J was trimmed by 8 bases and V by 5 bases; bases with no gene match: 8. The CDR3 DNA sequence: TGTGCCAGCAGCCCCGGGACTAGCGGGAGTGAGTATGAGCAGTTCTTC. Its translation is CASSPGTSGSEYEQFF. The entire variable domain, with the rest obtained from reference TRBV7-9 and TRBJ2-1, is as follows: DTGVSQNPRHKITKRGQNVTFRCDPISEHNRLYWYRQTLGQGPEFLTYFQNEAQLEKSRLLSDRFSAERPKGSFSTLEIQRTEQGDSAMYLCASSPGTSGSEYEQFFGPGTRLTVL.

This chain uses TRBV29-1 with TRBJ2-2, with a tentative D call TRBD1 (6 bases). V shed 6 bases and J shed 7 bases, with 15 bases lying between them. The CDR3 is 13 residues long. Germline CDR1 and CDR2: SQVTM and ANQGSEA. The DNA for the CDR3 is TGCAGCGTCCTCCCACAGGGATACGGGGAGCTGTTTTTT. Translated, it gives CSVLPQGYGELFF.

The chain has TRBV27 and TRBJ2-2, with 7 bases fitting TRBD1. Germline lookup yields CDR1 MNHEY and CDR2 SMNVEV (reference sequence). The CDR3 length is 17 residues. Trimming took 2 bases from V and 0 from J; bases not matched to a gene: 6. The CDR3 DNA sequence: TGTGCCAGCAGTTTAATCGGGACAGCCCCGAACACCGGGGAGCTGTTTTTT. Translating it yields CASSLIGTAPNTGELFF.

The chain uses TRBV2 and TRBJ1-1; D perhaps matches TRBD1 (6 bases). The V end was cut by 3 bases, the J end by 0 bases, with 8 bases between. Germline V gene data show CDR1 as SNHLY and CDR2 as FYNNEI. The CDR3 spans 14 residues. CDR3 protein: CASSEDSMNTEAFF. The CDR3 DNA is TGTGCCAGCAGTGAGGACAGCATGAACACTGAAGCTTTCTTT.

The chain uses TRBV21-1 and TRBJ2-5; TRBD2 reflects the table's D call only, with no check against the DNA. TRBV21-1 is assigned pseudogene status. The CDR3 covers 11 residues. CDR3 sequence (DNA): TGTGCCAGCAGCAACCGGGAGACCCAGTACTTC. This translates into CASSNRETQYF.